There are a few counts of the clone carrying this T cell receptor (beta chain). What it binds is not known. The data originate from a study of cytotoxic CD8 clonotypes in ibrutinib-treated CLL. Study as a whole: IGHV unmutated under 18; relapsed/refractory about a dozen; treatment-naive under 16. Patients attained about 25 partial and 2 complete responses; at median around 68 months, about 15 remained remitted while around twelve progressed. General study findings and limits: Higher circulating CD8+ T-cell counts strongly accompanied higher baseline clonality, above age-matched healthy donors. On treatment, the uncommon public clonotypes contracted or remained stable.

Profiling relied on immunoSEQ multiplex PCR, and the TCRdb table lists in-frame clones only, not all of them. The table shows about 200,000 clones, with about four fifths occurring only once. The CDR3 is made up of 14 amino acids. Deletions cut 6 bases from V and 8 bases from J, with 19 bases between. Per the germline V gene, CDR1 is MNHEY and CDR2 is SMNVEV (reference sequence). This chain joins TRBV27 and TRBJ1-2; D is unresolved. Sequenced material: PBMCs, taken after 12 months of ibrutinib treatment. This clonotype was obtained from a human donor with chronic lymphocytic leukemia. The CDR3 sequence is CASSMNQQVGGYTF. CDR3 sequence (DNA): TGTGCCAGCAGCATGAACCAGCAGGTGGGGGGCTACACCTTC.